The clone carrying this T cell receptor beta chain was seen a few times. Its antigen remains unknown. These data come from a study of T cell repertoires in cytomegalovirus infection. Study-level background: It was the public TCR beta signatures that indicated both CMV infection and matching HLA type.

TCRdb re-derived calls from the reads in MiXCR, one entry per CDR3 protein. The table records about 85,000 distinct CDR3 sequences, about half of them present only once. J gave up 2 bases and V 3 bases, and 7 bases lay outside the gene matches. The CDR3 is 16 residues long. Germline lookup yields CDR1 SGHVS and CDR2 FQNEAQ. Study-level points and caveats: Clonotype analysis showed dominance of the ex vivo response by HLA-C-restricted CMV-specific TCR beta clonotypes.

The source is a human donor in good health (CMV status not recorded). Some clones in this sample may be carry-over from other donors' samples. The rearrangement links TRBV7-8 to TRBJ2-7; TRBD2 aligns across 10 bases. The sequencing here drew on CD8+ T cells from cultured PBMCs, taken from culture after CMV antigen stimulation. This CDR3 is CASSFGGLAETYEQYF. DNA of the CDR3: TGTGCCAGCAGCTTTGGAGGACTAGCGGAAACCTACGAGCAGTACTTC.